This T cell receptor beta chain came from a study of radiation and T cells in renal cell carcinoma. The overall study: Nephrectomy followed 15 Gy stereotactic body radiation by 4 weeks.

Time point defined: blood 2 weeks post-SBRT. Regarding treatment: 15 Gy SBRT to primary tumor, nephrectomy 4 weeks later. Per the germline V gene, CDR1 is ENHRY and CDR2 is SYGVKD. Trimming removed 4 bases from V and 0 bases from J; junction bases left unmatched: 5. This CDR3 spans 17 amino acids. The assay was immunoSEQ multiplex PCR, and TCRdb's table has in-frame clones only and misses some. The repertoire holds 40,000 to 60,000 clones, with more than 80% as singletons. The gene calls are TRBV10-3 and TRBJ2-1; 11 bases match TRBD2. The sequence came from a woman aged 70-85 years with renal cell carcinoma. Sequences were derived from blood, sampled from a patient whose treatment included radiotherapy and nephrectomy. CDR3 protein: CAISGFSGRASYNEQFF. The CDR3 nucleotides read TGTGCCATCAGTGGCTTTAGCGGGAGGGCCTCCTACAATGAGCAGTTCTTC.